A selection of T cell receptor beta chains follows, all from one sample in a study of OX40 agonist ivuxolimab in advanced cancers. Here immunoSEQ multiplex PCR was the method, and the copy in TCRdb shows in-frame clones only, minus some. The table includes 50,000 to 80,000 clones, around four fifths detected once. Sequenced material: CD4+ or CD8+ T cells sorted from blood, taken in a trial of the OX40 agonist ivuxolimab. These TCRs come from an adult with an advanced solid tumor such as melanoma, head and neck, liver or kidney cancer. Both conserved end residues are trimmed from each CDR3. Each record gives: clone size, V gene, J gene, CDR3 protein. Expanded clones get a size class; other rows say once, few or many, or leave the size out.

>.|TRBV14|TRBJ1-1
ASSHQGRVTEAF
>.|TRBV7-9|TRBJ2-7
ASSLEVGSRGAYEQY
>once|TRBV5-4|TRBJ2-3
ASSWAGNTDTQY
>.|TRBV7-2|TRBJ1-4
ASSPPGLGEKLF
>once|TRBV4-3|TRBJ1-6
ASSLDRVLYNSPLH
>few|TRBV27|TRBJ1-2
ASSFFRTGGYT
>.|TRBV5-1|TRBJ2-6
ASSLAGGADSGANVLT
>.|TRBV7-6|TRBJ2-7
ASSPGTPYEQY
>.|TRBV19|TRBJ1-5
ASRGWGKQPQH
>.|TRBV5-1|TRBJ1-3
ASSLASGSSGNTIY
>few|TRBV2|TRBJ1-1
ASGGTEAF
>.|TRBV7-5|TRBJ1-6
ASSPLNSVGGSSYNSPLH
>.|TRBV7-9|TRBJ2-1
ASSTGAAGSYNEQF
>few|TRBV6-5|TRBJ1-5
ASSQAGGPQH
>.|TRBV7-2|TRBJ2-7
ASSLEGDRAHEQY
>.|TRBV2|TRBJ1-2
ASSVRDGYT
>.|TRBV5-1|TRBJ2-3
ASSFPSETDTQY
>.|TRBV5-1|TRBJ1-1
ASSEGRITEAF
>.|TRBV28|TRBJ2-7
ASSSGTGRLEQY
>.|TRBV5-6|TRBJ2-1
ASSAQGGFNEQF
>.|TRBV28|TRBJ1-1
ASSSPTEAF
>.|TRBV5-1|TRBJ2-7
ASSLASSTVFSYEQY